This T cell receptor (beta chain) originates from a study of neurological immune-mediated disorders. This CDR3 is built from 14 residues. Germline V gives CDR1 SQVTM, CDR2 ANQGSEA. J lost 14 bases, V lost 7 bases, and 13 bases had no gene match. TCRdb ran MiXCR on the 5' RACE reads and lists one entry per CDR3 protein. The repertoire consists of about 65,000 distinct CDR3 sequences, with 4.1% occurring once and the leading ten covering 2.6%. This clonotype was seen repeatedly, ten times or more. The unsorted libraries had their origin in 2 million PBMCs stored at -80 C. This TCR derives from a man in his fifties with multiple sclerosis. Specimen: PBMCs. The genes are TRBV29-1 and TRBJ2-1, with TRBD2 matching 14 bases. The DNA of the CDR3 is TGCAGCGCTGGGACTAGCGGGGGAAGCTTGGCGAAGTTCTTC. Translated, it gives CSAGTSGGSLAKFF.